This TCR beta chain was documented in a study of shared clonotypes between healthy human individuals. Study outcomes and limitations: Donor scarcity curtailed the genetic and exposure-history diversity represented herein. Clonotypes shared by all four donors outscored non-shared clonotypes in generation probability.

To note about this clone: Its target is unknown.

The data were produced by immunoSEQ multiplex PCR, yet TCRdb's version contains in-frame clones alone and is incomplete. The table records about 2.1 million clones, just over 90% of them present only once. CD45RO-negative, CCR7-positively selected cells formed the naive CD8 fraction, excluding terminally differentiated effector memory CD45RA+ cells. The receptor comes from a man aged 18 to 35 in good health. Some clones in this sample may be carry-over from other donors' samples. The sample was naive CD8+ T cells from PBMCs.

CDR3 DNA: TGCGCCAGCAGCCAATTGGGGGCCGGAGGGCAGCCCCAGCATTTT. Its protein product is CASSQLGAGGQPQHF. The chain employs TRBV4-1 and TRBJ1-5; a possible D gene is TRBD1 (6 bases). The CDR3 is 15 residues long. Between the trimmed V and J ends, which lost 2 bases and 7 bases, there was a span of 15 bases. From germline, CDR1 is MGHRA and CDR2 YSYEKL.